A selection of T cell receptor beta chains follows, all from one sample in a study of blood T cell repertoires in COVID-19. Sequencing was performed with immunoSEQ multiplex PCR; in TCRdb, only in-frame clones are kept and a portion is missing. The sample shows 150,000 to 200,000 clones, 70% to 80% of them seen only once. Sample: PBMCs or T cells enriched from blood (not recorded which). These receptors were obtained from a man in his sixties who had been exposed to COVID-19. The CDR3 runs from the conserved cysteine through the conserved F or W. The D gene is left open where the match is weak. Part of the rows lack a size; the others show once, few, many or a class for expanded clones.

v_gene	d_gene	j_gene	abundance	CDR3nt	CDR3aa
TRBV7-2	TRBD2	TRBJ2-5	-	TGTGCCAGCAGAAAGGGGGGACTAGCGGCGTACCAAGAGACCCAGTACTTC	CASRKGGLAAYQETQYF
TRBV6-6	-	TRBJ1-6	-	TGTGCCAGCAGCGAAAAGGGGCCCCTCCACTTT	CASSEKGPLHF
TRBV29-1	-	TRBJ2-7	-	TGCAGCGTTGTATTTTGGCACACCTACGAGCAGTACTTC	CSVVFWHTYEQYF
TRBV5-1	-	TRBJ1-6	once	TGCGCCAGCAGCTTGGACGTCAGTAATTCACCCCTCCACTTT	CASSLDVSNSPLHF
TRBV19	TRBD2	TRBJ2-1	-	TGTGCCAGTAGTATAGATCTATTGGGGCTAGCGGGGGGTGAGCAGTTCTTC	CASSIDLLGLAGGEQFF
TRBV5-1	TRBD1	TRBJ2-3	-	TGCGTCCTGACAGGGACCCTCTTGAGCACAGATACGCAGTATTTT	CVLTGTLLSTDTQYF
TRBV19	TRBD1	TRBJ2-5	-	TGTGCCAGTAGTACATCGACAGGGTTGGAGACCCAGTACTTC	CASSTSTGLETQYF
TRBV27	TRBD2	TRBJ2-1	-	TGTGCCAGCAGTTTCAGGGCGGGGGTCACCTACAATGAGCAGTTCTTC	CASSFRAGVTYNEQFF
TRBV11-3	-	TRBJ1-2	-	TGTGCCAGCAGCCCTGCGGGAAGGGCGGATGGCTACACCTTC	CASSPAGRADGYTF
TRBV9	-	TRBJ1-2	-	TGTGCCAGCAGCCCGCGCCGGGACACTAACTATGGCTACACCTTC	CASSPRRDTNYGYTF
TRBV29-1	-	TRBJ2-1	-	TGCAGCGTTGAGTACAGGGCGTTGAATGAGCAGTTCTTC	CSVEYRALNEQFF
TRBV25-1	-	TRBJ2-3	-	TGTGCCAGCACAGGGCTAAATACGCAGTATTTT	CASTGLNTQYF
TRBV6-2/TRBV6-3	TRBD2	TRBJ2-3	-	TGTGCCAGCAGTTACGCGGGAGGGAGCACAGATACGCAGTATTTT	CASSYAGGSTDTQYF
TRBV20-1	-	TRBJ1-2	-	TGCAGTGCTAGTTCAGGGCTTGTTGGCTACACCTTC	CSASSGLVGYTF
TRBV10-3	TRBD1	TRBJ2-3	-	TGTGCCATCACCTCGATTGAGGGGGCTAGCACAGATACGCAGTATTTT	CAITSIEGASTDTQYF
TRBV9	-	TRBJ1-1	-	TGTGCCAGCAGCGTAGGGACTTTAACCACTGAAGCTTTCTTT	CASSVGTLTTEAFF
TRBV6-5	-	TRBJ2-3	-	TGTGCCAGCAGCCCGGACTGGTCCACAGATACGCAGTATTTT	CASSPDWSTDTQYF
TRBV5-1	-	TRBJ2-7	-	TGCGCCAGCAGCAGGGAGGACGAGCAGTACTTC	CASSREDEQYF
TRBV19	TRBD1	TRBJ1-1	-	TGTGCCAGTAGTATTATGACAGGGTCGAACACTGAAGCTTTCTTT	CASSIMTGSNTEAFF
TRBV7-9	TRBD1	TRBJ1-1	-	TGTGCCAGCACCGAACTTGACAGGGAGGCTTTCTTT	CASTELDREAFF
TRBV7-8	-	TRBJ2-7	-	TGTGCCAGCAGCTTCGAGGCCCTAGGACTGGAGTACGAGCAGTACTTC	CASSFEALGLEYEQYF
TRBV18	-	TRBJ1-3	few	TGTGCCAGCTCACCACCGGTACGGAGGGCAGCCGGAAACACCATATATTTT	CASSPPVRRAAGNTIYF
TRBV11-3	-	TRBJ1-6	-	TGTGCCAGCAGCTTACGGCAGGGTGATTCACCCCTCCACTTT	CASSLRQGDSPLHF
TRBV28	-	TRBJ2-7	-	TGTGCCAGCGGACAGGGAGGGGAGTACGAGCAGTACTTC	CASGQGGEYEQYF
TRBV5-4	-	TRBJ2-7	-	TGTGCCAGCAGCTTGCTTTCTCCCGGGACCTACGAGCAGTACTTC	CASSLLSPGTYEQYF
TRBV11-1	TRBD1	TRBJ2-1	-	TGTGCCAGCAGCTCAGGACAGGGGAATATCAATGAGCAGTTCTTC	CASSSGQGNINEQFF
TRBV19	TRBD2	TRBJ2-2	-	TGTGCCAGCAGACTAGCGGGAGGATCCACCGGGGAGCTGTTTTTT	CASRLAGGSTGELFF
TRBV9	TRBD2	TRBJ2-1	-	TGTGCCAGCAGTGGAGCCGGGACTAGCGGCTATGGTGAGCAGTTCTTC	CASSGAGTSGYGEQFF
TRBV7-8	-	TRBJ2-2	-	TGTGCCAGCAGCGCCCTTCGGGACGGGGAGCTGTTTTTT	CASSALRDGELFF
TRBV5-1	-	TRBJ1-6	-	TGCGCCAGCAGCCCCCGTTTGGGAGATTCACCCCTCCACTTT	CASSPRLGDSPLHF
TRBV5-1	-	TRBJ2-7	-	TGCGCCAGCAGCTTGGAAGGGAGGACCTCCTACGAGCAGTACTTC	CASSLEGRTSYEQYF
TRBV18	TRBD1	TRBJ2-7	few	TGTGCCAGCTCAGTCGGGACAGGCTCAGGCGAGCAGTACTTC	CASSVGTGSGEQYF
TRBV28	TRBD2	TRBJ2-3	-	TGTGCCAGTCTGGGACTAGTCGCAACCCGAACAGATACGCAGTATTTT	CASLGLVATRTDTQYF
TRBV15	-	TRBJ1-5	-	TGTGCCACCAGCAGATCGCGGGACGAGGGAGGCAATCAGCCCCAGCATTTT	CATSRSRDEGGNQPQHF
TRBV7-6	TRBD1	TRBJ2-1	-	TGTGCCAGCAGCTTGGGACAGTACAATGAGCAGTTCTTC	CASSLGQYNEQFF
TRBV24-1	-	TRBJ2-3	-	TGTGCCACCAGGGGAGGTACAGATACGCAGTATTTT	CATRGGTDTQYF
TRBV9	-	TRBJ2-5	-	TGTGCCAGCTCCACTTCTTCGGAGACCCAGTACTTC	CASSTSSETQYF
TRBV2	TRBD1	TRBJ1-5	once	TGTGCCAGCAACCAGGACAGGGGGCGGCTTCAGCCCCAGCATTTT	CASNQDRGRLQPQHF
TRBV10-3	-	TRBJ1-4	-	TGTGCCATCAGTGAGGGTTTGGACAGTAATGAAAAACTGTTTTTT	CAISEGLDSNEKLFF
TRBV7-3	-	TRBJ1-1	-	TGTGCCAGCAGCTTAAGTTTTGTACAGCCTGAAGCTTTCTTT	CASSLSFVQPEAFF
TRBV24-1	TRBD1	TRBJ1-4	once	TGTGCCACCAGTGATAGGGGACAGGGGAATGAAAAACTGTTTTTT	CATSDRGQGNEKLFF
TRBV10-1	-	TRBJ2-5	few	TGCGCCAGCAGTGAAGACAGCAACCAAGAGACCCAGTACTTC	CASSEDSNQETQYF
TRBV24-1	TRBD2	TRBJ2-1	few	TGTGCCACCAGCTTGACTAGCCATGAGCAGTTCTTC	CATSLTSHEQFF
TRBV7-9	-	TRBJ1-4	-	TGTGCCAGCAGCTTAGGTCGGGGAACTAATGAAAAACTGTTTTTT	CASSLGRGTNEKLFF
TRBV5-1	TRBD1	TRBJ1-6	-	TGCGCCAGCAGCAGGACAGGGAATAATTCACCCCTCCACTTT	CASSRTGNNSPLHF
TRBV6-6	TRBD2	TRBJ2-1	-	TGTGCCAGCAGTCCACGACTAGCGGGAGGGTTCTCCTACAATGAGCAGTTCTTC	CASSPRLAGGFSYNEQFF
TRBV11-2	TRBD1	TRBJ2-2	-	TGTGCCAGCAGAAGTACAGGGGGCGGGTCACCCGGGGAGCTGTTTTTT	CASRSTGGGSPGELFF
TRBV6-5	-	TRBJ2-5	-	TGTGCCACGCGGGCGATCCAAGAGACCCAGTACTTC	CATRAIQETQYF
TRBV19	TRBD2	TRBJ2-1	-	TGTGCCAGTAGTACCCTACTAGCGGGAGTACACAATGAGCAGTTCTTC	CASSTLLAGVHNEQFF